Below, 9 T cell receptor beta chains from the same sample are listed, as sequenced in a study of T-cell reconstitution after alpha-beta-depleted transplantation in children. Unique molecular identifiers tagged the TCRbeta library. TCRdb passed the PCR reads through MiXCR, listing each CDR3 protein once. The sample consists of fewer than 550,000 distinct CDR3 sequences, more than 9.5% of them appearing once. The sequenced sample was PBMCs, mostly from graft donor cells, obtained 180 days after TCRalphabeta/CD19-depleted stem cell transplant. All receptors derive from a female patient between 2 and 15 years old who had a stem cell transplant for aplastic anemia, so the T cells may come from the graft donor.

The chain couples TRBV7-9 to TRBJ2-5, with D possibly being TRBD1 or TRBD2 (5 bases each). The ends were cut back, 2 bases at V and 1 base at J, with 8 bases in the middle. Germline V gene data show CDR1 as SEHNR and CDR2 as FQNEAQ (reference sequence). The CDR3 extends over 14 amino acids. The CDR3 region has the DNA TGTGCCAGCAGCTTAACGGGGACCCAAGAGACCCAGTACTTC. Protein sequence: CASSLTGTQETQYF.

The chain carries TRBV5-6 and TRBJ2-7, with no clear D. V lost 1 base, J lost 6 bases, and 5 bases lay in between. The CDR3 runs 11 residues. Germline CDR1 is SGHDT and CDR2 is YYEEEE. The CDR3 nucleotides read TGTGCCAGCAGCTTGATAAGCGAGCAGTACTTC. Translated, it gives CASSLISEQYF.

This clonotype appeared once. The chain uses TRBV19 and TRBJ2-5, with D unclear. Germline loops: CDR1 LNHDA, CDR2 SQIVND (reference sequence). CDR3 length equals 15 residues. Trimming cost V 3 bases and J 2 bases, with 13 bases left between them. CDR3: CASSILPVRQETQYF. DNA of the CDR3: TGTGCCAGTAGTATTTTGCCTGTGCGACAAGAGACCCAGTACTTC.

This rearrangement joins TRBV7-8 to TRBJ2-1; D is undetermined. Germline lookup yields CDR1 SGHVS and CDR2 FQNEAQ. The CDR3 is 12 amino acids. V was trimmed by 2 bases and J by 16 bases, leaving 15 bases between them. CDR3 residues: CASSLKGGKFFF. The DNA for the CDR3 is TGTGCCAGCAGCTTAAAAGGTGGAAAGTTTTTCTTC.

This clonotype was seen many times. The V call is TRBV12-3 or TRBV12-4, the J call TRBJ2-7; 10 bases fit TRBD2. The CDR3 loop spans 15 amino acids. After removal of 5 bases from V and 1 base from J, the junction contained 5 bases not matched to a gene. CDR3: CASSKGTSESYEQYV. The CDR3 DNA sequence: TGTGCCAGCAGTAAAGGGACTAGCGAGTCCTACGAGCAGTACGTC.

The chain joins TRBV29-1 to TRBJ2-1; 9 nucleotides match TRBD2. With V trimmed by 6 bases and J by 0 bases, 3 bases remained unmatched. CDR3 length: 14 residues. Germline CDR1 and CDR2: SQVTM and ANQGSEA. The CDR3 sequence is CSVRGRDSYNEQFF. CDR3 DNA: TGCAGCGTGCGCGGGAGGGACTCCTACAATGAGCAGTTCTTC.

Many counts were recorded for this clonotype. The chain joins TRBV6-1 to TRBJ2-7; no reliable D call. The CDR3 covers 13 residues. V lost 6 bases and J lost 1, with 10 bases in between. CDR1 is MNHNS, CDR2 SASEGT, per germline. In DNA form, the CDR3 reads TGTGCCAGCAGCTCCCGCGGTTCCTACGAGCAGTACGTC. The encoded protein is CASSSRGSYEQYV.

This rearrangement joins TRBV29-1 to TRBJ2-2, with TRBD2 identical over 10 bases. This CDR3 is 16 amino acids long. Looked up from germline, CDR1 is SQVTM and CDR2 is ANQGSEA. J lost 3 bases, V lost 5 bases, and 9 bases had no gene match. CDR3 DNA: TGCAGCGTTTGGACTAGCGGTCCCGAGTACACCGGGGAGCTGTTTTTT. It encodes CSVWTSGPEYTGELFF.

This clonotype was counted many times. The chain is built from TRBV29-1 and TRBJ2-1; either TRBD1 or TRBD2 may supply D (6 bases each). Trimming took off 3 bases at V and 9 bases at J, with 9 bases between the two ends. This CDR3 has 11 residues. CDR1 is SQVTM and CDR2 is ANQGSEA in the germline V gene. The CDR3, as DNA: TGCAGCGTTGAGGGGGGCAGTGAGCAGTTCTTC. Translating gives CSVEGGSEQFF.